This T cell receptor (beta chain) was captured by sequencing in a study of blood T cell repertoires in COVID-19 (dated by TCRdb to 2018 to 2020). General notes on the study: Collaborator samples came from the United States, Italy and Spain and covered acute and convalescent phases of COVID-19. The prospective study material was composed of cDNA or gDNA derived from T cells, B-cell-depleted T cells, or PBMCs. Subjects who had been exposed to COVID-19, were actively infected with it, or had recovered from it provided the deeply sampled blood TCRbeta repertoires that made up the dataset. A freely available public database, intended as a resource for researchers studying the immune response to SARS-CoV-2, is where the repertoires were released. The samples were drawn from two sources: the first 160 participants of the ongoing ImmuneRACE study, and 1,200 or so subjects contributed by 6 global collaborators. The sample metadata nearly always contained a de-identified subject ID, COVID-19 status, age in years and sex. Where available, HLA class I and class II types were taken from metadata supplied by the sample provider and were not determined by assay-based typing. Results the study describes overall, beyond this receptor: The quantity of clinical and demographic metadata differed by source and by participant and was supplied without curation.

Another Seattle source contributed samples from volunteer blood donors who had recovered from COVID-19. Each collaborating institution followed its own protocols to collect whole blood in K2EDTA tubes. Collaborator samples were shipped for TCRbeta analysis as frozen whole blood, isolated PBMCs, or DNA extracted from either sample type. TCRbeta CDR3 regions were amplified from genomic DNA by means of the immunoSEQ Assay, a bias-controlled multiplex PCR. The published analysis was carried out like this. Within the assay, amplification of reference gene primers was used to estimate how many nucleated cells each sample contained. Sequence reads were collapsed and filtered to measure the absolute abundance of every unique TCRbeta CDR3 rearrangement. For each sample, productive Simpson clonality was calculated as the square root of Simpson's diversity index over productive rearrangements. In its TCRdb copy, this immuneACCESS table keeps in-frame sequences only and misses some clones. Where compared with another copy, unresolved V genes explain less than half of these, and the others have no known cause. The V and J calls and the clone size are those of that table, but D and trimming were determined from the DNA. Across this sample there are about 240,000 clones, with 88% seen only once. Jointly, the top ten make up around 0.99% of the sample.

Comments on this clone: This clone's antigen is unknown. No much larger clone exists at a distance of one base, and base qualities are not known.

The CDR3 covers 18 residues, taking in both the cysteine and the phenylalanine. The sequence is cut down to CDR3 DNA, 54 bases in frame from base 1. V loses 6 bases, J loses 6 bases, and the germline ends lie 27 bases apart. CDR1 and CDR2 were assigned from the germline V gene (reference sequence) as MNHEY and SMNVEV. The V gene is TRBV27 and the J gene is TRBJ2-1; the D segment could be TRBD2, given 5 matching bases. The source material was peripheral blood. This TCR was recovered from a woman between 35 and 50 years old who had recovered from COVID-19. The DNA sequence is TGTGCCAGCAGCCCCCCCCGCCGCCATACCGCGGGCGGCAATGAGCAGTTCTTC. This codes for CASSPPRRHTAGGNEQFF.